The T cell receptor beta chain described here comes from a study of blood T cell repertoires in COVID-19. Trimming pared 6 bases from V and 8 bases from J, leaving 10 bases between. The CDR3 runs 12 residues. Germline values: CDR1 MNHEY, CDR2 SVGAGI. This clone appeared a few times. Sequencing used immunoSEQ multiplex PCR; TCRdb keeps in-frame clones, though not all of them. Among a few hundred thousand clones listed, roughly 80% were seen once. Among Cohort 3 donors, those recovered had two negative PCRs, clearance, or symptom resolution. The receptor was derived from a woman between 45 and 65 years old who had recovered from COVID-19. The V gene is TRBV6-5, the J gene TRBJ1-4; D not resolved. The sequenced sample was PBMCs or T cells enriched from blood (not recorded which). The DNA for the CDR3 is TGTGCCAGCAGGGATGGGCCCGAAAAACTGTTTTTT. Translated: CASRDGPEKLFF.